This TCR beta chain was recovered during a study of T cell repertoires in cytomegalovirus infection. TCRdb redid the calling of the reads with MiXCR, one entry per CDR3 protein. This table holds 490,000 or so distinct CDR3 sequences, about 11% found once. The germline V gene encodes CDR1 MNHEY and CDR2 SVGAGI. With 0 bases removed from V and 3 bases from J, the gap between germline ends came to 9 bases. The CDR3 covers 15 residues. This clonotype appeared many times. The source is a human donor in good health (CMV status not recorded). Some clones in this sample may be carry-over from other donors' samples. Sequencing input: PBMCs. This chain joins TRBV6-5 and TRBJ2-1; D is ambiguous. The CDR3 loop is CASSYSYSIYNEQFF. CDR3 nucleotide sequence: TGTGCCAGCAGTTACTCTTACAGTATCTACAATGAGCAGTTCTTC.